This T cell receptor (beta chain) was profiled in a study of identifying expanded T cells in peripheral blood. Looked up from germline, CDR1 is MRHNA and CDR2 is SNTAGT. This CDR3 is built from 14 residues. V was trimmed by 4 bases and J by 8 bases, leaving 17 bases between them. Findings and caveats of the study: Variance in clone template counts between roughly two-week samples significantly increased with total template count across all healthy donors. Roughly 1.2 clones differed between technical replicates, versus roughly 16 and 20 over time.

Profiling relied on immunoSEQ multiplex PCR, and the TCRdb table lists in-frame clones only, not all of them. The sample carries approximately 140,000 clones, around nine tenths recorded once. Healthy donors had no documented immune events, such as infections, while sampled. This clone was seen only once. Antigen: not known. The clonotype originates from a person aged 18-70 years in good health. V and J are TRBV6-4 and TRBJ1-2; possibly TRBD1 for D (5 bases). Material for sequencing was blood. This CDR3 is CASSVGEKGPGYTF. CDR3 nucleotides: TGTGCCAGCAGTGTAGGTGAGAAGGGGCCAGGCTACACCTTC.